The rows below give T cell receptor beta chains drawn from one sample of a study of blood T cell repertoires in COVID-19. TCRdb's copy holds only in-frame clones and misses some; the assay was immunoSEQ multiplex PCR. The table lists fewer than 25,000 clones, roughly 86% of them singletons, with 5% to 6% in the top ten. The sequenced sample was peripheral blood. The receptor set was obtained from a man aged 50 to 60 with active COVID-19. Both conserved end residues are part of each CDR3. The order of the fields is clone size, J gene, D gene, V gene, CDR3 protein, CDR3 DNA. The D gene is left open where the match is weak. The size entry is marked missing in some rows and otherwise reads once, few, many or a size class.

NA | TRBJ2-3 | NA | TRBV5-5 | CASSQGRGTDTQYF | TGTGCCAGCAGCCAGGGGCGAGGCACAGATACGCAGTATTTT
NA | TRBJ2-2 | NA | TRBV23-1 | CASSQGQFNTGELFF | TGCGCCAGCTCCCAGGGGCAGTTCAACACCGGGGAGCTGTTTTTT
NA | TRBJ2-5 | TRBD2 | TRBV7-2 | CASSYSGGTETQYF | TGTGCCAGCAGCTACAGCGGGGGGACAGAGACCCAGTACTTC
once | TRBJ2-5 | TRBD2 | TRBV7-2 | CASSLSGGRGRETQYF | TGTGCCAGCAGCTTATCTGGCGGGAGGGGCCGAGAGACCCAGTACTTC
NA | TRBJ1-5 | NA | TRBV3-1/TRBV3-2 | CASSQGRGGQPQHF | TGTGCCAGCAGCCAAGGTAGGGGTGGACAGCCCCAGCATTTT
NA | TRBJ2-2 | NA | TRBV7-2 | CASSLEGAGELFF | TGTGCCAGCAGCTTAGAAGGGGCCGGGGAGCTGTTTTTT
NA | TRBJ2-7 | TRBD2 | TRBV7-9 | CASSTRTSGRWTYEQYF | TGTGCCAGCAGCACGCGGACTAGCGGGCGCTGGACCTACGAGCAGTACTTC
few | TRBJ2-1 | NA | TRBV28 | CASSLVGGTYNEQFF | TGTGCCAGCAGCCTCGTCGGGGGAACCTACAATGAGCAGTTCTTC
NA | TRBJ2-2 | NA | TRBV29-1 | CSVTTTGTGELFF | TGCAGCGTGACCACGACCGGGACCGGGGAGCTGTTTTTT
NA | TRBJ2-2 | NA | TRBV7-9 | CASSSLRATGELFF | TGTGCCAGCAGTTCTCTCAGGGCCACCGGGGAGCTGTTTTTT
NA | TRBJ2-6 | NA | TRBV5-4 | CASTPAGANVLTF | TGTGCCAGCACCCCCGCGGGGGCCAACGTCCTGACTTTC
NA | TRBJ1-4 | NA | TRBV6-1 | CASSDRGRTNEKLFF | TGTGCCAGCAGTGATAGGGGCAGAACAAATGAAAAACTGTTTTTT
NA | TRBJ2-3 | NA | TRBV3-1/TRBV3-2 | CASSQARSSDTQYF | TGTGCCAGCAGCCAAGCCCGTTCGTCTGATACGCAGTATTTT
NA | TRBJ1-2 | NA | TRBV4-3 | CASSQDLSQPTGF | TGCGCCAGCAGCCAAGACCTGAGTCAACCGACAGGATTC
NA | TRBJ2-7 | NA | TRBV15 | CATSRGGVTSYEQYF | TGTGCCACCAGCAGAGGGGGGGTAACCTCCTACGAGCAGTACTTC
NA | TRBJ2-1 | NA | TRBV24-1 | CATSKSGQTYNEQFF | TGTGCCACCTCCAAGTCTGGACAAACCTACAATGAGCAGTTCTTC
once | TRBJ2-5 | NA | TRBV21-1 | CASSKWRGAPYQETQYF | TGTGCCAGCAGCAAATGGCGGGGGGCCCCGTACCAAGAGACCCAGTACTTC
NA | TRBJ2-7 | NA | TRBV11-2 | CASSPDRVSYEQYF | TGTGCCAGCAGCCCGGACAGAGTATCCTACGAGCAGTACTTC
NA | TRBJ2-3 | NA | TRBV6-6 | CASSYSERDTQYF | TGTGCCAGCAGTTACTCGGAGCGGGATACGCAGTATTTT
NA | TRBJ2-5 | TRBD2 | TRBV7-8 | CASSPLADRGRWETQYF | TGTGCCAGCAGCCCTCTAGCGGATCGGGGCAGGTGGGAGACCCAGTACTTC
NA | TRBJ1-2 | NA | TRBV30 | CAWSLLQNYGYTF | TGTGCCTGGAGTCTTCTGCAGAACTATGGCTACACCTTC
once | TRBJ1-4 | TRBD1 | TRBV6-5 | CASSIDRGVDEKLFF | TGTGCCAGCAGTATCGACAGGGGGGTAGATGAAAAACTGTTTTTT
NA | TRBJ2-1 | TRBD2 | TRBV2 | CASSTLGLANGEQFF | TGTGCCAGCAGCACTCTGGGACTAGCGAACGGTGAGCAGTTCTTC
few | TRBJ1-5 | NA | TRBV6-2/TRBV6-3 | CASSGGALGNQPQHF | TGTGCCAGCAGTGGGGGGGCTTTGGGCAATCAGCCCCAGCATTTT
NA | TRBJ2-3 | TRBD2 | TRBV5-4 | CASSTRTSLSDTQYF | TGTGCCAGCAGCACTAGGACTAGTCTCTCGGATACGCAGTATTTT
NA | TRBJ2-3 | NA | TRBV11-3 | CASSPRTASTDTQYF | TGTGCCAGCAGCCCTAGGACAGCTAGCACAGATACGCAGTATTTT
NA | TRBJ1-6 | TRBD1 | TRBV16 | CASSPRTGYNSPLHF | TGTGCCAGCAGCCCGAGGACAGGGTATAATTCACCCCTCCACTTT
once | TRBJ1-2 | TRBD1 | TRBV6-2/TRBV6-3 | CASSYVQGDYGYTF | TGTGCCAGCAGTTACGTCCAGGGGGACTATGGCTACACCTTC
NA | TRBJ2-2 | NA | TRBV19 | CASSFQARATGELFF | TGTGCCAGTAGTTTCCAGGCCAGGGCCACCGGGGAGCTGTTTTTT
once | TRBJ2-3 | TRBD2 | TRBV9 | CASSATGFLTSGRADDTQYF | TGTGCCAGCAGCGCTACAGGGTTCCTTACTAGCGGGAGGGCCGACGATACGCAGTATTTT
NA | TRBJ2-1 | NA | TRBV25-1 | CASSEAGTVSSYNEQFF | TGTGCCAGCAGTGAAGCGGGGACAGTCAGCTCCTACAATGAGCAGTTCTTC
NA | TRBJ2-5 | NA | TRBV5-4 | CASSIAGSQETQYF | TGTGCCAGCAGCATCGCGGGTTCCCAAGAGACCCAGTACTTC
few | TRBJ1-5 | TRBD1 | TRBV18 | CASSPDRGGNQPQHF | TGTGCCAGCTCACCCGACAGGGGGGGCAATCAGCCCCAGCATTTT
few | TRBJ1-1 | TRBD1 | TRBV28 | CASSLPGGGTEAFF | TGTGCCAGCAGTTTACCAGGGGGAGGCACTGAAGCTTTCTTT